These T cell receptor beta chains were read from a single sample in a study of blood T cell repertoires in COVID-19. Some clones are missing from TCRdb's copy, which holds only in-frame ones; the method was immunoSEQ multiplex PCR. The table lists fewer than 450,000 clones, roughly nine tenths of them singletons. The sample consisted of PBMCs or T cells enriched from blood (not recorded which). All receptors derive from a woman in her twenties or thirties who had recovered from COVID-19. CDR3s include the opening cysteine and the closing phenylalanine or tryptophan. Fields, in order: J gene, clone size, V gene, D gene, CDR3 protein, CDR3 DNA. A D gene is named only where the DNA matches it firmly. Clone sizes are given selectively: once, few, many, or a class where the clone is expanded.

j_gene: TRBJ2-5
abundance: few
v_gene: TRBV7-8
d_gene: -
CDR3aa: CASSPPGGPRETQYF
CDR3nt: TGTGCCAGCAGCCCCCCAGGGGGGCCGAGGGAGACCCAGTACTTC

j_gene: TRBJ1-1
abundance: once
v_gene: TRBV12-3/TRBV12-4
d_gene: -
CDR3aa: CASSRMGGTEAFF
CDR3nt: TGTGCCAGCAGCCGAATGGGGGGGACTGAAGCTTTCTTT

j_gene: TRBJ1-1
abundance: -
v_gene: TRBV5-1
d_gene: -
CDR3aa: CASSSGFMNTEAFF
CDR3nt: TGCGCCAGCAGCTCAGGGTTCATGAACACTGAAGCTTTCTTT

j_gene: TRBJ2-5
abundance: -
v_gene: TRBV28
d_gene: TRBD1
CDR3aa: CASSTQGTAQETQYF
CDR3nt: TGTGCCAGCAGTACACAAGGGACAGCACAAGAGACCCAGTACTTC

j_gene: TRBJ2-5
abundance: -
v_gene: TRBV28
d_gene: TRBD1
CDR3aa: CASSLLVGQGTETQYF
CDR3nt: TGTGCCAGCAGTTTATTGGTCGGACAGGGAACCGAGACCCAGTACTTC

j_gene: TRBJ1-3
abundance: -
v_gene: TRBV7-9
d_gene: -
CDR3aa: CASSSRQGLTGNTIYF
CDR3nt: TGTGCCAGCAGCTCCCGTCAGGGGCTAACTGGAAACACCATATATTTT

j_gene: TRBJ1-4
abundance: once
v_gene: TRBV4-1
d_gene: -
CDR3aa: CASSQDGAGNEKLFF
CDR3nt: TGCGCCAGCAGCCAAGATGGGGCAGGGAATGAAAAACTGTTTTTT

j_gene: TRBJ1-2
abundance: -
v_gene: TRBV5-4
d_gene: -
CDR3aa: CASSDEQGYGYTF
CDR3nt: TGTGCCAGCAGCGACGAGCAGGGATATGGCTACACCTTC

j_gene: TRBJ2-5
abundance: -
v_gene: TRBV6-5
d_gene: -
CDR3aa: CASSLLGTSRETQYF
CDR3nt: TGTGCCAGCAGTCTACTCGGGACATCCAGGGAGACCCAGTACTTC

j_gene: TRBJ2-2
abundance: -
v_gene: TRBV15
d_gene: TRBD1
CDR3aa: CATSRVKGAAGELFF
CDR3nt: TGTGCCACCAGCAGAGTTAAGGGGGCGGCCGGGGAGCTGTTTTTT

j_gene: TRBJ2-7
abundance: -
v_gene: TRBV23-1
d_gene: TRBD2
CDR3aa: CASSTVLTTASGDLYEQYF
CDR3nt: TGCGCCAGCAGTACAGTCCTGACCACGGCTAGCGGGGACCTCTACGAGCAGTACTTC

j_gene: TRBJ1-2
abundance: once
v_gene: TRBV4-1
d_gene: TRBD1
CDR3aa: CASSQPRQGAVGYTF
CDR3nt: TGCGCCAGCAGCCAACCCAGACAGGGGGCGGTTGGCTACACCTTC

j_gene: TRBJ2-7
abundance: -
v_gene: TRBV27
d_gene: -
CDR3aa: CASSDSTGTMGEQYF
CDR3nt: TGTGCCAGCAGTGATTCGACTGGAACAATGGGCGAGCAGTACTTC

j_gene: TRBJ2-7
abundance: -
v_gene: TRBV5-4
d_gene: TRBD1
CDR3aa: CASSSGQDSYEQYF
CDR3nt: TGTGCCAGCAGCTCGGGACAGGACTCCTACGAGCAGTACTTC

j_gene: TRBJ2-7
abundance: once
v_gene: TRBV7-9
d_gene: TRBD1
CDR3aa: CASSPWDRGIEQYF
CDR3nt: TGTGCCAGCAGCCCTTGGGACAGGGGAATCGAGCAGTACTTC

j_gene: TRBJ2-1
abundance: -
v_gene: TRBV19
d_gene: TRBD1
CDR3aa: CASSIPGTGYEQFF
CDR3nt: TGTGCCAGTAGTATCCCCGGGACAGGGTATGAGCAGTTCTTC

j_gene: TRBJ1-2
abundance: -
v_gene: TRBV18
d_gene: TRBD1
CDR3aa: CASSPPTGPNYGYTF
CDR3nt: TGTGCCAGCTCACCACCGACAGGGCCTAACTATGGCTACACCTTC

j_gene: TRBJ2-2
abundance: few
v_gene: TRBV3-1/TRBV3-2
d_gene: -
CDR3aa: CASSPPSSNTGELFF
CDR3nt: TGTGCCAGCAGCCCTCCGTCTAGCAACACCGGGGAGCTGTTTTTT

j_gene: TRBJ2-1
abundance: -
v_gene: TRBV27
d_gene: -
CDR3aa: CASSLRQRLPSYNEQFF
CDR3nt: TGTGCCAGCAGTTTACGCCAAAGACTACCCTCCTACAATGAGCAGTTCTTC

j_gene: TRBJ1-2
abundance: -
v_gene: TRBV28
d_gene: -
CDR3aa: CASSFPGAIYGYTF
CDR3nt: TGTGCCAGCAGTTTCCCAGGGGCAATCTATGGCTACACCTTC

j_gene: TRBJ1-5
abundance: -
v_gene: TRBV28
d_gene: TRBD1
CDR3aa: CASSLRQGAFSNQPQHF
CDR3nt: TGTGCCAGCAGTCTCCGACAGGGGGCTTTTAGCAATCAGCCCCAGCATTTT

j_gene: TRBJ1-6
abundance: -
v_gene: TRBV27
d_gene: -
CDR3aa: CASSFSGPTHSPLHF
CDR3nt: TGTGCCAGCAGTTTTTCCGGTCCCACGCATTCACCCCTCCACTTT

j_gene: TRBJ2-4
abundance: once
v_gene: TRBV6-2/TRBV6-3
d_gene: TRBD1
CDR3aa: CASSYTTGGIKNIQYF
CDR3nt: TGTGCCAGCAGTTATACTACAGGGGGCATCAAAAACATTCAGTACTTC

j_gene: TRBJ1-5
abundance: few
v_gene: TRBV5-1
d_gene: TRBD1
CDR3aa: CASSLGQGDQPQHF
CDR3nt: TGCGCCAGCAGCTTGGGACAGGGCGATCAGCCCCAGCATTTT

j_gene: TRBJ1-1
abundance: few
v_gene: TRBV5-1
d_gene: -
CDR3aa: CASSLRAGVDTEAFF
CDR3nt: TGCGCCAGCAGCTTGCGTGCCGGGGTGGACACTGAAGCTTTCTTT

j_gene: TRBJ1-5
abundance: -
v_gene: TRBV2
d_gene: -
CDR3aa: CASSEIHRTVNQPQHF
CDR3nt: TGTGCCAGCAGTGAAATTCATCGGACAGTCAATCAGCCCCAGCATTTT

j_gene: TRBJ1-2
abundance: -
v_gene: TRBV6-5
d_gene: TRBD1
CDR3aa: CASRLGQDLYGYTF
CDR3nt: TGTGCCAGCAGGCTGGGACAGGACCTCTATGGCTACACCTTC

j_gene: TRBJ1-2
abundance: once
v_gene: TRBV6-5
d_gene: TRBD1
CDR3aa: CASRRDSSTYYGYTF
CDR3nt: TGTGCCAGCAGAAGGGACAGCTCAACCTACTATGGCTACACCTTC

j_gene: TRBJ1-2
abundance: -
v_gene: TRBV12-3/TRBV12-4
d_gene: -
CDR3aa: CASRPDSNYGYTF
CDR3nt: TGTGCCAGCAGACCGGACAGCAACTATGGCTACACCTTC

j_gene: TRBJ1-1
abundance: once
v_gene: TRBV19
d_gene: -
CDR3aa: CASSTRLLGMNTEAFF
CDR3nt: TGTGCCAGTAGTACCAGGCTACTAGGAATGAACACTGAAGCTTTCTTT

j_gene: TRBJ2-1
abundance: -
v_gene: TRBV13
d_gene: TRBD2
CDR3aa: CASSPQRGDPYNEQFF
CDR3nt: TGTGCCAGCAGCCCGCAGCGGGGGGACCCCTACAATGAGCAGTTCTTC

j_gene: TRBJ2-2
abundance: -
v_gene: TRBV10-1
d_gene: -
CDR3aa: CASSEMKQANTGELFF
CDR3nt: TGCGCCAGCAGTGAAATGAAACAGGCGAACACCGGGGAGCTGTTTTTT

j_gene: TRBJ2-7
abundance: -
v_gene: TRBV4-1
d_gene: TRBD1
CDR3aa: CASSQDGGQGEQYF
CDR3nt: TGCGCCAGCAGCCAAGACGGGGGACAGGGCGAGCAGTACTTC

j_gene: TRBJ1-3
abundance: -
v_gene: TRBV30
d_gene: -
CDR3aa: CAWSTSHRRGYSGNTIYF
CDR3nt: TGTGCCTGGAGTACTTCGCACCGGCGCGGATACTCTGGAAACACCATATATTTT

j_gene: TRBJ1-2
abundance: -
v_gene: TRBV30
d_gene: TRBD1
CDR3aa: CAWTPGGHGYTF
CDR3nt: TGTGCCTGGACCCCAGGGGGACATGGCTACACCTTC

j_gene: TRBJ1-6
abundance: -
v_gene: TRBV28
d_gene: -
CDR3aa: CASSPGLTSGNSPLHF
CDR3nt: TGTGCCAGCAGTCCGGGTCTAACCTCGGGTAATTCACCCCTCCACTTT